The 29 T cell receptor beta chains below come from one sample, sequenced in a study of blood T cell repertoires in COVID-19. TCRdb's table, derived via immunoSEQ multiplex PCR, lists solely in-frame clones and lacks some. The sample includes hundreds of thousands of clones, 85% to 90% of them seen just once. The sample taken for sequencing was peripheral blood. The receptors shown here come from a woman between 45 and 65 years old with COVID-19, enrolled during active disease.

This chain connects TRBV30 to TRBJ2-1, with TRBD2 identical over 8 bases. The CDR3 length is 16 residues. J gave up 8 bases and V 1 base, and 13 bases lay outside the gene matches. Germline-derived CDR1 and CDR2 are GTSNPN and SVGIG (reference sequence). Here the CDR3 reads CAWSGSVTAGVYEQFF. The CDR3 coding sequence is TGTGCCTGGAGTGGGAGCGTAACAGCGGGAGTTTATGAGCAGTTCTTC.

This sequence joins TRBV19 and TRBJ1-2; D possibly corresponds to TRBD1 (5 bases). Deletions cut 3 bases from V and 4 bases from J, with 15 bases between. This CDR3 region has 15 residues. Germline V CDR1 and CDR2: LNHDA, SQIVND (reference sequence). DNA for the CDR3: TGTGCCAGTAGTATGGCTAGGGAGGGGTTCTATGGCTACACCTTC. Amino acids: CASSMAREGFYGYTF.

The J gene is TRBJ1-2, the V gene TRBV12-3 or TRBV12-4; weak D call: TRBD1 (5 bases). Trimming removed 2 bases at V and 6 bases at J, with 10 bases between. The CDR3 is 13 residues long. CDR3 nucleotide sequence: TGTGCCAGCAGTTTATCGGCGGGGGATGGCTACACCTTC. It specifies CASSLSAGDGYTF.

V usage is TRBV5-1 and J usage is TRBJ1-3, with D maybe TRBD1 (5 bases). CDR3 length equals 14 residues. Trimming pared 0 bases from V and 7 bases from J, leaving 11 bases between. Germline V lookup: CDR1 SGHRS, CDR2 YFSETQ. In nucleotides, the CDR3 is TGCGCCAGCAGCTTGGTTTTAGGGGCGAACACCATATATTTT. Translation gives CASSLVLGANTIYF.

CDR3 DNA sequence: TGTGCCAGCAGCTTTACAGGTTTACAGTACGAGCAGTACTTC. Its protein product is CASSFTGLQYEQYF. This sequence joins TRBV11-2 and TRBJ2-7; TRBD1 is a possible D gene (5 bases). Germline V CDR1 and CDR2: SGHAT, FQNNGV. Deletions cut 3 bases from V and 4 bases from J, with 13 bases between. This CDR3 has 14 residues.

This chain links TRBV18 with TRBJ2-7; tentatively, D is TRBD1 (6 bases). Germline V gene sequence: CDR1 KGHSH, CDR2 LQKENI. V dropped 4 bases and J dropped 5 bases, with 18 bases sitting between them. This CDR3 spans 15 amino acids. CDR3 DNA sequence: TGTGCCAGCTCACTCCGGACCAGGTCAGGGGACGAGCAGTACTTC. Amino acids: CASSLRTRSGDEQYF. The variable domain in full, completed from reference TRBV18 and TRBJ2-7, reads NAGVMQNPRHLVRRRGQEARLRCSPMKGHSHVYWYRQLPEEGLKFMVYLQKENIIDESGMPKERFSAEFPKEGPSILRIQQVVRGDSAAYFCASSLRTRSGDEQYFGPGTRLTVT.

This rearrangement joins TRBV29-1 to TRBJ2-7, with 7 bases identical to TRBD1. There are 13 residues in the CDR3. The germline CDR1 and CDR2 sequences are SQVTM and ANQGSEA. V shed 3 bases, J shed 2 bases, and the junction held 4 bases outside the gene matches. The DNA of the CDR3 is TGCAGCGTTGACCTGACAGGGACCTACGAGCAGTACTTC. Encoded protein: CSVDLTGTYEQYF.

V is TRBV9 and J is TRBJ2-1, with 7 nucleotides matching TRBD2. J was trimmed by 6 bases and V by 0 bases; bases with no gene match: 6. The CDR3 is made up of 15 amino acids. Germline V lookup: CDR1 SGDLS, CDR2 YYNGEE. CDR3 nucleotide sequence: TGTGCCAGCAGCGTAGGGGGAGGGCCCGGCAATGAGCAGTTCTTC. Translating gives CASSVGGGPGNEQFF.

V is TRBV5-1 and J is TRBJ2-7; 10 bases agree with TRBD1. Germline CDR1 SGHRS, CDR2 YFSETQ. CDR3 size: 13 residues. The J segment lost 2 bases and the V segment lost 7 bases, leaving 3 bases of the junction unmatched. The CDR3 loop reads CASWDRGAYEQYF. The DNA for the CDR3 is TGCGCCAGCTGGGACAGGGGAGCCTACGAGCAGTACTTC.

V usage is TRBV30 and J usage is TRBJ2-2; D call uncertain. CDR1 and CDR2 (germline): GTSNPN, SVGIG (reference sequence). V was clipped by 1 base and J by 1 base, with 10 bases between them. The CDR3 consists of 15 residues. CDR3 DNA sequence: TGTGCCTGGAGTGGCGGCGATAGGAACACCGGGGAGCTGTTTTTT. Amino acids: CAWSGGDRNTGELFF.

This clone was seen only once. The gene calls are TRBV5-4 and TRBJ2-2, with D possibly being TRBD1 (7 bases). The CDR3 consists of 16 residues. V lost 4 bases, J lost 9 bases, and 22 bases lay in between. Germline assignment: CDR1 SGHNT and CDR2 YYREEE (reference sequence). CDR3 coding DNA: TGTGCCAGCAGCCAGGAGGGGGCCTCCAAGAGTCGGGAGCTGTTTTTT. Encoded protein: CASSQEGASKSRELFF.

The V gene is TRBV24-1, the J gene TRBJ2-3, with D possibly TRBD1 on 7 matching bases. V dropped 3 bases and J dropped 3 bases, with 12 bases sitting between them. The CDR3 has 15 amino acids. Per the germline V gene, CDR1 is KGHDR and CDR2 is SFDVKD. This CDR3 reads CATSDAGQKTDTQYF. The CDR3 region has the DNA TGTGCCACCAGTGATGCGGGACAGAAGACAGATACGCAGTATTTT.

There are a few counts of this clone. V and J are TRBV6-1 and TRBJ1-1; the D is unclear. Trimming cost V 0 bases and J 6 bases, with 17 bases left between them. CDR1 is MNHNS and CDR2 is SASEGT in the germline V gene. The CDR3 totals 16 residues. This CDR3 is CASSEALWQEDSEAFF. The CDR3 DNA follows: TGTGCCAGCAGTGAAGCGCTCTGGCAGGAGGATTCTGAAGCTTTCTTT.

The gene calls are TRBV7-8 and TRBJ2-1; D ambiguous. The CDR3 consists of 15 residues. The germline CDR1 and CDR2 sequences are SGHVS and FQNEAQ. Trimming stripped 2 bases from V and 8 bases from J, with 16 bases between. Here the CDR3 DNA reads TGTGCCAGCAGCTTACTCGTTGCGTTTGGAGATGAGCAGTTCTTC. It codes for CASSLLVAFGDEQFF. The full variable domain, in which reference TRBV7-8 and TRBJ2-1 provide the parts outside the CDR3, is GAGVSQSPRYKVAKRGQDVALRCDPISGHVSLFWYQQALGQGPEFLTYFQNEAQLDKSGLPSDRFFAERPEGSVSTLKIQRTQQEDSAVYLCASSLLVAFGDEQFFGPGTRLTVL.

V and J are TRBV5-6 and TRBJ2-7; D possibly corresponds to TRBD2 (5 bases). The CDR3 length is 15 residues. V was clipped by 2 bases and J by 3 bases, with 15 bases between them. The germline CDR1 and CDR2 sequences are SGHDT and YYEEEE. CDR3 amino acids: CASSFGQVEGYEQYF. CDR3 DNA: TGTGCCAGCAGCTTTGGGCAGGTCGAGGGCTACGAGCAGTACTTC.

V is TRBV7-2 and J is TRBJ2-3, with 7 bases aligning to TRBD2. The CDR3 loop spans 16 amino acids. V lost 2 bases to trimming and J lost 3 bases; unmatched junction nucleotides: 8. CDR1 and CDR2 from the germline V gene are SGHTA and FQGNSA. CDR3 nucleotides: TGTGCCAGCAGCTTACGGGGAGCGGGGACGACAGATACGCAGTATTTT. It yields the protein CASSLRGAGTTDTQYF.

CDR3 sequence reads: CATSLSSEQYF. As DNA, the CDR3 is TGTGCCACCAGCCTCAGTTCCGAGCAGTACTTC. The chain carries TRBV24-1 and TRBJ2-7; no clear D. Germline V gene sequence: CDR1 KGHDR, CDR2 SFDVKD. CDR3 length: 11 amino acids. Trimming removed 7 bases at V and 6 bases at J, with 9 bases between.

Points on this clone: Additional DNA sequences in this sample encode the identical CDR3. The rearrangement links TRBV3-1 (or the pseudogene TRBV3-2) to TRBJ1-1; weak D call: TRBD1 (6 bases). The CDR3 runs 14 residues. CDR1 and CDR2 (germline): LGHDT, YNNKEL (reference sequence). The V and J ends lost 1 base and 4 bases respectively, with 10 bases between them. CDR3 coding DNA: TGTGCCAGCAGCCAAGGCCTCAGGGGCACTGAAGCTTTCTTT. Its protein product is CASSQGLRGTEAFF.

The chain joins TRBV7-2 to TRBJ1-6, with no clear D. The germline CDR1 and CDR2 sequences are SGHTA and FQGNSA. The V end was cut by 2 bases, the J end by 7 bases, with 9 bases between. The CDR3 extends over 14 amino acids. CDR3 coding DNA: TGTGCCAGCAGCTTATCTAACAGCAATTCACCCCTCCACTTT. Residues: CASSLSNSNSPLHF.

The gene calls are TRBV30 and TRBJ2-3; 14 bases fit TRBD2. The germline V gene has CDR1 GTSNPN and CDR2 SVGIG (reference sequence). This CDR3 contains 14 residues. Unmatched junction bases numbered 4, after V lost 5 bases and J lost 6 bases. The CDR3 DNA reads TGTGCCTGGGGGACTAGCGGGAGTTTTGATACGCAGTATTTT. It codes for CAWGTSGSFDTQYF.

The chain joins TRBV6-5 to TRBJ1-2; D might be TRBD1 (6 bases). CDR3 length: 13 amino acids. The germline V and J ends were trimmed by 9 bases and 8 bases, with 19 bases remaining between them. Germline V gene data show CDR1 as MNHEY and CDR2 as SVGAGI. The DNA of the CDR3 is TGTGCCAGTCAACAGGGAGGGGCCGACGGCTACACCTTC. It codes for CASQQGGADGYTF.

The J gene is TRBJ2-5, the V gene TRBV9, with D possibly TRBD2 on 5 matching bases. Germline loops: CDR1 SGDLS, CDR2 YYNGEE. The V end was cut by 0 bases, the J end by 5 bases, with 11 bases between. This CDR3 is 14 amino acids long. CDR3 in amino acids: CASSVGRGLETQYF. The CDR3 DNA reads as TGTGCCAGCAGCGTAGGTCGAGGGTTGGAGACCCAGTACTTC. The full variable domain, with the rest looked up from reference TRBV9 and TRBJ2-5, is DSGVTQTPKHLITATGQRVTLRCSPRSGDLSVYWYQQSLDQGLQFLIQYYNGEERAKGNILERFSAQQFPDLHSELNLSSLELGDSALYFCASSVGRGLETQYFGPGTRLLVL.

This clone has just one count. The chain is built from TRBV5-4 and TRBJ2-7; unclear D gene. CDR1 SGHNT and CDR2 YYREEE come from the germline V gene (reference sequence). V lost 1 base, J lost 7 bases, and 12 bases lay in between. The CDR3 consists of 13 residues. The CDR3 DNA follows: TGTGCCAGCAGCTTGCCATTTCAGAAGGAGCAGTACTTC. It yields the protein CASSLPFQKEQYF.

The chain employs TRBV7-8 and TRBJ2-6; no firm D call. Germline V gives CDR1 SGHVS, CDR2 FQNEAQ. The V end lost 6 bases, the J end lost 10 bases, and 13 bases lay between the germline ends. This CDR3 has 13 amino acids. The CDR3: CASSRNQDNVLTF. The CDR3 coding sequence is TGTGCCAGCAGTCGAAACCAGGATAACGTCCTGACTTTC.

The J gene is TRBJ2-7, the V gene TRBV11-2, with 8 nucleotides matching TRBD2. The CDR3 sequence is 14 residues long. The junction had 5 bases not matched to a gene; V was cut back by 2 bases and J by 5 bases. Germline V CDR1 and CDR2: SGHAT, FQNNGV. The chain's CDR3 is CASSLLRTSHEQYF. The DNA for the CDR3 is TGTGCCAGCAGCTTACTAAGGACTAGCCACGAGCAGTACTTC.

The gene calls are TRBV5-1 and TRBJ1-1; 7 nucleotides match TRBD1. The CDR3 has 13 residues. V was pared by 3 bases and J by 7 bases, with 6 bases of the junction left unmatched. Germline V lookup: CDR1 SGHRS, CDR2 YFSETQ. In nucleotides, the CDR3 is TGCGCCAGCAGCTCCGTGACAGGGCGTGAAGCTTTCTTT. Translated, it gives CASSSVTGREAFF.

The chain links TRBV18 to TRBJ1-1, with 10 bases matching TRBD1. Germline V gives CDR1 KGHSH, CDR2 LQKENI. With V trimmed by 3 bases and J by 4 bases, 5 bases remained unmatched. The CDR3 has 15 amino acids. The DNA for the CDR3 is TGTGCCAGCTCACCGCCGACAGGGGGCAGCACTGAAGCTTTCTTT. It yields the protein CASSPPTGGSTEAFF.

J is TRBJ2-1 and V is TRBV24-1; D ambiguous. Germline V gene data show CDR1 as KGHDR and CDR2 as SFDVKD. The CDR3 length is 14 residues. Trimming took off 4 bases at V and 4 bases at J, with 10 bases between the two ends. The CDR3 DNA follows: TGTGCCACCAGTGACCCAACTACTTACAATGAGCAGTTCTTC. Translated, it gives CATSDPTTYNEQFF.

This clone came up a few times. The chain carries TRBV6-1 and TRBJ1-1, with a tentative D call TRBD1 (5 bases). V was pared by 1 base and J by 1 base, with 10 bases between. The CDR3 has 15 residues. Germline CDR1 reads MNHNS; CDR2 reads SASEGT. This CDR3 is CASSEGPGWNTEAFF. In DNA form, the CDR3 reads TGTGCCAGCAGTGAAGGCCCAGGGTGGAACACTGAAGCTTTCTTT.